This T cell receptor beta chain was observed in a study of blood T cell repertoires in COVID-19. The wider study: COVID-19 samples from acute and convalescent phases originated in the United States, Italy and Spain. T cells, B-cell-depleted T cells, or PBMCs provided the cDNA or gDNA that served as material.

Per the original data handling: Amplification of reference gene primers was used by the study to estimate nucleated cell counts. Using immunoSEQ multiplex PCR, the repertoire was profiled, and TCRdb retains in-frame clones only, with some absent. That table supplies the V and J calls and clone size; D and trimming were determined from the DNA. Counted here are about 110,000 clones, approximately 84% occurring once; the ten biggest clones make up 6.6%. The origin of this receptor is a woman aged 45-60 years with acute or convalescent COVID-19. The sequenced sample was peripheral blood.

Here the CDR3 reads CASSSQGGSNEQFF. CDR3 DNA sequence: TGTGCCAGCAGCTCACAAGGAGGTTCCAATGAGCAGTTCTTC. The chain carries TRBV5-4 and TRBJ2-1, with D possibly TRBD2 on 5 matching bases. V was trimmed by 3 bases and J by 6 bases, leaving 13 bases between them. CDR1 is SGHNT and CDR2 is YYREEE in the germline V gene (reference sequence). The CDR3 covers 14 residues. Complete variable domain (other parts from reference TRBV5-4 and TRBJ2-1): ETGVTQSPTHLIKTRGQQVTLRCSSQSGHNTVSWYQQALGQGPQFIFQYYREEENGRGNFPPRFSGLQFPNYSSELNVNALELDDSALYLCASSSQGGSNEQFFGPGTRLTVL.